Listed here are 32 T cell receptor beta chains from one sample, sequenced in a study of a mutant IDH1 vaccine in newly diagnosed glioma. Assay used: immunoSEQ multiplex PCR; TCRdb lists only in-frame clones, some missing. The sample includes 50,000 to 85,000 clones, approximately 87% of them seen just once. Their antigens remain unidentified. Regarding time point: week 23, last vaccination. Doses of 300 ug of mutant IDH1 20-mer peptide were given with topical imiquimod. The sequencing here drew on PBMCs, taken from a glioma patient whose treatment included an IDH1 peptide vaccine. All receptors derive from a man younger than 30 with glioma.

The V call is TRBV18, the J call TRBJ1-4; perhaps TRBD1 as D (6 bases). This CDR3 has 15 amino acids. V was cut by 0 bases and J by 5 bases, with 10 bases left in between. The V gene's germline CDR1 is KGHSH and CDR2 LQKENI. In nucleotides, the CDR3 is TGTGCCAGCTCACCACCAAACCAGGGGAATGAAAAACTGTTTTTT. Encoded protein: CASSPPNQGNEKLFF.

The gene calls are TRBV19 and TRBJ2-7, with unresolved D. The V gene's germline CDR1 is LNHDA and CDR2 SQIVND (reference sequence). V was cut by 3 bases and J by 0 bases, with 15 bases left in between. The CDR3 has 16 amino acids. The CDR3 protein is CASSIESGSSSYEQYF. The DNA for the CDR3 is TGTGCCAGTAGTATTGAGTCAGGTTCAAGCTCCTACGAGCAGTACTTC.

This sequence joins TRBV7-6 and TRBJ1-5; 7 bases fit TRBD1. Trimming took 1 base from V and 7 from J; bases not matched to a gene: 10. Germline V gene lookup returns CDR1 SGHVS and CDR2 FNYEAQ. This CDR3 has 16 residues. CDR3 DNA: TGTGCCAGCAGCTTAGGATCTGGGACAGTGAAACAGCCCCAGCATTTT. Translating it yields CASSLGSGTVKQPQHF. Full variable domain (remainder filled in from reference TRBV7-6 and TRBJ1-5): GAGVSQSPRYKVTKRGQDVALRCDPISGHVSLYWYRQALGQGPEFLTYFNYEAQQDKSGLPNDRFSAERPEGSISTLTIQRTEQRDSAMYRCASSLGSGTVKQPQHFGDGTRLSIL.

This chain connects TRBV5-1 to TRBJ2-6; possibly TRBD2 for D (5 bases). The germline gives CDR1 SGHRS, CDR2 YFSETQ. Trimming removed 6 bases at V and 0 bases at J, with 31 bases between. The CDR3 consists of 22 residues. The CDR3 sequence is CASTQSLLTRIPGISGANVLTF. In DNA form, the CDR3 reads TGCGCCAGCACCCAGTCATTGCTCACGAGAATTCCGGGGATCTCTGGGGCCAACGTCCTGACTTTC.

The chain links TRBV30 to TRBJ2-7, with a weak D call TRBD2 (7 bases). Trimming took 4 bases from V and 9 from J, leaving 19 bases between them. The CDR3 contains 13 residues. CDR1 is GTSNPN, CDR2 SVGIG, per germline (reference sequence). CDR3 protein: CAWTKGGGRVQYF. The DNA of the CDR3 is TGTGCCTGGACCAAAGGGGGGGGCAGGGTGCAGTACTTC.

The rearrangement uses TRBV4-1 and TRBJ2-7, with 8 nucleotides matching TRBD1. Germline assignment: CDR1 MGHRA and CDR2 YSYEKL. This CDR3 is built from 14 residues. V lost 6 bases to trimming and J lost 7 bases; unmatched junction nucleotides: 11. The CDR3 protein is CASRTGQGAVEQYF. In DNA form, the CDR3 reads TGCGCCAGCAGAACTGGACAGGGAGCGGTAGAGCAGTACTTC.

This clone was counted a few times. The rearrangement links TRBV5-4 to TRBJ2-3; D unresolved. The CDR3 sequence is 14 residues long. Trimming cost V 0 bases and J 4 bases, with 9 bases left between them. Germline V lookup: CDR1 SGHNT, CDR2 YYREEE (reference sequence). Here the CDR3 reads CASSLGRPADTQYF. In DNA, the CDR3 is TGTGCCAGCAGCTTGGGCCGGCCCGCAGATACGCAGTATTTT.

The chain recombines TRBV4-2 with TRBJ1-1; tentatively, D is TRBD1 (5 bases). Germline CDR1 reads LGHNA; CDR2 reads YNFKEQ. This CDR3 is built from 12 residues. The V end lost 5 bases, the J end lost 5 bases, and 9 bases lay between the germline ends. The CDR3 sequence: CASSTQGTEAFF. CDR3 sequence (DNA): TGTGCCAGCAGCACCCAGGGAACTGAAGCTTTCTTT.

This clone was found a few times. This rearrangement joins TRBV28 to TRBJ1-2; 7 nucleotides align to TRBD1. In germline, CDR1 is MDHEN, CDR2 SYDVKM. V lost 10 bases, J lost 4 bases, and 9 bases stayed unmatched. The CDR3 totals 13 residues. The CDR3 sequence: CATRQGGIYGYTF. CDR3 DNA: TGTGCCACCCGTCAGGGGGGGATCTATGGCTACACCTTC.

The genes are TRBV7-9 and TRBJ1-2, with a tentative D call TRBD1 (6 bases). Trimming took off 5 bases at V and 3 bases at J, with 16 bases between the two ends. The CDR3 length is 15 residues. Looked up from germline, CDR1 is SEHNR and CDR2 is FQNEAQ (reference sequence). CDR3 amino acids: CASSPGERGDYGYTF. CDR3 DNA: TGTGCCAGCAGCCCGGGTGAAAGGGGGGACTATGGCTACACCTTC.

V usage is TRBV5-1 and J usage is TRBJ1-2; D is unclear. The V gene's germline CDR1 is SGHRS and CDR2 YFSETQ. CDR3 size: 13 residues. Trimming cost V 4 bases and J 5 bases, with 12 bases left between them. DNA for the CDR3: TGCGCCAGCAGCCGCCTCCTTAGTTATGGCTACACCTTC. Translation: CASSRLLSYGYTF.

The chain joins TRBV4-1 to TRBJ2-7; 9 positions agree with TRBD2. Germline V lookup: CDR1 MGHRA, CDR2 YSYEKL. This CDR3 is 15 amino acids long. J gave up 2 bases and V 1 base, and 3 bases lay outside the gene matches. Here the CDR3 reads CASSQGAGGPYEQYF. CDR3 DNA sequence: TGCGCCAGCAGCCAAGGAGCGGGGGGACCCTACGAGCAGTACTTC.

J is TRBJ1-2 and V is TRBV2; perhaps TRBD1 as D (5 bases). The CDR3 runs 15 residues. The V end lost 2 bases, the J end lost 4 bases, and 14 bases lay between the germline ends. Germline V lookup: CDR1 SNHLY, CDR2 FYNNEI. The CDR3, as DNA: TGTGCCAGCAGTGAATTGACAGCTCTAAGCTATGGCTACACCTTC. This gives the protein CASSELTALSYGYTF.

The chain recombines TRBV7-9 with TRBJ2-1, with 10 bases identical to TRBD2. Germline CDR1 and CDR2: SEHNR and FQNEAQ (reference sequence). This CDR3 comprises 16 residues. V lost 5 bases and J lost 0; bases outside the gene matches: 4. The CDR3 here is CASSLRTSGSYNEQFF. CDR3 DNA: TGTGCCAGCAGCCTGAGGACTAGCGGCTCCTACAATGAGCAGTTCTTC.

The CDR3 spells CACAGFLNTEAFF. Here the CDR3 DNA reads TGTGCCTGCGCCGGATTCCTGAACACTGAAGCTTTCTTT. The chain employs TRBV30 and TRBJ1-1; no clear D gene. Germline assignment: CDR1 GTSNPN and CDR2 SVGIG (reference sequence). CDR3 length equals 13 residues. The V end lost 6 bases, the J end lost 0 bases, and 11 bases lay between the germline ends.

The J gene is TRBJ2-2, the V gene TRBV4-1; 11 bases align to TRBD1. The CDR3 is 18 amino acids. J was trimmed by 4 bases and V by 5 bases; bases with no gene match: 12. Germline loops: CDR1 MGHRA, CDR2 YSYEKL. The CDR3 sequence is CASSFPPGTGGITGELFF. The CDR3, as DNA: TGCGCCAGCAGCTTTCCTCCCGGGACAGGGGGAATCACCGGGGAGCTGTTTTTT.

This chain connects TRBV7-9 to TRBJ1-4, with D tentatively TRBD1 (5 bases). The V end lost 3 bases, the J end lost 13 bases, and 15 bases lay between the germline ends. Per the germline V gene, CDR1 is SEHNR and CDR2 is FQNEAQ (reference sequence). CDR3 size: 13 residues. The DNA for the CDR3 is TGTGCCAGCAGCTTGGAGCAGGGTCTGTCACTGTTTTTT. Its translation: CASSLEQGLSLFF.

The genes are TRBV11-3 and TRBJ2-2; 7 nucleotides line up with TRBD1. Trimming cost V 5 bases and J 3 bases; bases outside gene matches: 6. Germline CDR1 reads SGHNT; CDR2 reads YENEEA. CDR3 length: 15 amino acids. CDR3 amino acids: CASSPGTVDTGELFF. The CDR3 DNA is TGTGCCAGCAGCCCCGGGACAGTGGACACCGGGGAGCTGTTTTTT.

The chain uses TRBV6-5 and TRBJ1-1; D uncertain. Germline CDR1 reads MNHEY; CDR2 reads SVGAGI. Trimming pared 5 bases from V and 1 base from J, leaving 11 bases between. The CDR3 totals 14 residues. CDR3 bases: TGTGCCAGCAGTCTGTCGGGCGGGAACACTGAAGCTTTCTTT. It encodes CASSLSGGNTEAFF.

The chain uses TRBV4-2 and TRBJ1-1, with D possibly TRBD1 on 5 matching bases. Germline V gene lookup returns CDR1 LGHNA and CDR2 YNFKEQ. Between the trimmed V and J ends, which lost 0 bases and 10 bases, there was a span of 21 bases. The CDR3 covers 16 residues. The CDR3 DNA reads TGTGCCAGCAGCCAAGATATTGAGGGGATAGGTCGTGGAGCTTTCTTT. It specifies CASSQDIEGIGRGAFF.

CDR3 sequence (DNA): TGTGCCAGCAGCCTCGGGGGCCACCAAGAGACCCAGTACTTC. Its protein product is CASSLGGHQETQYF. This chain connects TRBV5-4 to TRBJ2-5, with D perhaps given as TRBD1 or TRBD2 (6 bases each). The length of the CDR3 is 14 residues. Trimming pared 4 bases from V and 0 bases from J, leaving 10 bases between. Per germline, CDR1 SGHNT and CDR2 YYREEE (reference sequence).

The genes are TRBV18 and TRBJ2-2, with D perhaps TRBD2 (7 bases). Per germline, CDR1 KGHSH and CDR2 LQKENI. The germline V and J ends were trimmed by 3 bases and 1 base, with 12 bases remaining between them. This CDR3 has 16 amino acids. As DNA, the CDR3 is TGTGCCAGCTCACCGCTGGGGGGGCTGAACACCGGGGAGCTGTTTTTT. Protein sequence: CASSPLGGLNTGELFF.

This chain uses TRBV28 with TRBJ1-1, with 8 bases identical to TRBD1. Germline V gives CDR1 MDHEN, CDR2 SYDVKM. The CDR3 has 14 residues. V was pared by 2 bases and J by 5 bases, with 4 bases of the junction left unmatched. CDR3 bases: TGTGCCAGCAGTTTAACAGGGGGATGGACTGAAGCTTTCTTT. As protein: CASSLTGGWTEAFF.

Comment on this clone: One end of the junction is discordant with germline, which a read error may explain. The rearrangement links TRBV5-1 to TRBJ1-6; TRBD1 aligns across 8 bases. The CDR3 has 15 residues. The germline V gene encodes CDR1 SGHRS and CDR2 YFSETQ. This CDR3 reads CASSLVGQGDSPLHF. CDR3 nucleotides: TGCGCCAGCAGCTTGGTAGGACAGGGAGATTCGCCCCTCCACTTT.

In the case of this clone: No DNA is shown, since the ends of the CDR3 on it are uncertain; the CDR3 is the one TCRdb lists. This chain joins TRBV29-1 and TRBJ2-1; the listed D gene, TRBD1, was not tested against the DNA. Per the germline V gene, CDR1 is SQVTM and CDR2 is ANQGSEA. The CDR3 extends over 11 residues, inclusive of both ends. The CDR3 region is CSVGSGSKGLF.

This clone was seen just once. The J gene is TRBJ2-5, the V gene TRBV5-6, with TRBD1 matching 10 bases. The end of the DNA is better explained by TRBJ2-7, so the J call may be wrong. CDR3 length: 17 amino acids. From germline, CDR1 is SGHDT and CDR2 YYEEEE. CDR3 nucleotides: TGTGCCAGCAGCGGGATGACAGGGGGCGAGGGATCCTACGAGCAGTACTTC. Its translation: CASSGMTGGEGSYEQYF.

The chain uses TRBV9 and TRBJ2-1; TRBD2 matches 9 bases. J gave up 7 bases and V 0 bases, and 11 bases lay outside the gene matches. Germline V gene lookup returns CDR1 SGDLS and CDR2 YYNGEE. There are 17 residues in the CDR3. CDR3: CASSVGGGGLFGNEQFF. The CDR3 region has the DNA TGTGCCAGCAGCGTAGGCGGGGGGGGTCTTTTCGGGAATGAGCAGTTCTTC.

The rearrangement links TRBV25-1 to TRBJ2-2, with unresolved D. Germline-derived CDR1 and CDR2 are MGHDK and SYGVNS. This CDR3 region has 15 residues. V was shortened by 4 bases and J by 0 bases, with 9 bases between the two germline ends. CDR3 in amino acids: CASSGFRANTGELFF. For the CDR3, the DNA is TGTGCCAGCAGTGGTTTTAGGGCGAACACCGGGGAGCTGTTTTTT.

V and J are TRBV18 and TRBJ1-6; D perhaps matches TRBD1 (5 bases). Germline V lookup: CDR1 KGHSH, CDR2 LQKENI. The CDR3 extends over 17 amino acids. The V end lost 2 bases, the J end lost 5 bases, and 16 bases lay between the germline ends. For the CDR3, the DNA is TGTGCCAGCTCACCAGAGATTTTGTGGGGGGATAATTCACCCCTCCACTTT. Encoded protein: CASSPEILWGDNSPLHF.

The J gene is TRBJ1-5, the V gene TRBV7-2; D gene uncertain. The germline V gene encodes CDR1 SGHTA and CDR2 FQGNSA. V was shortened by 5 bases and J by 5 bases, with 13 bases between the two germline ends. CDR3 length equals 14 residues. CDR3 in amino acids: CASSAYGWDQPQHF. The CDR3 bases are TGTGCCAGCAGCGCATACGGTTGGGATCAGCCCCAGCATTTT. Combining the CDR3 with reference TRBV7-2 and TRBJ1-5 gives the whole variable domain GAGVSQSPSNKVTEKGKDVELRCDPISGHTALYWYRQSLGQGLEFLIYFQGNSAPDKSGLPSDRFSAERTGGSVSTLTIQRTQQEDSAVYLCASSAYGWDQPQHFGDGTRLSIL.

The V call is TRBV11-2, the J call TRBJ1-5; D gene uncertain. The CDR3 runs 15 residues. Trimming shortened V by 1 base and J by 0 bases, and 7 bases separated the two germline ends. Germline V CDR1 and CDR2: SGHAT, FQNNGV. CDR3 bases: TGTGCCAGCAGCTTAGTGCCTTTTAGCAATCAGCCCCAGCATTTT. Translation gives CASSLVPFSNQPQHF.

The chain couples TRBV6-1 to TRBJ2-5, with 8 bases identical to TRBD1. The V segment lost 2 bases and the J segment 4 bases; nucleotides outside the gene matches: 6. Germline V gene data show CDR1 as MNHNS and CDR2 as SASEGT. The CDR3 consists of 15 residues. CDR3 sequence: CASSELGQGAETQYF. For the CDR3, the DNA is TGTGCCAGCAGTGAACTTGGACAGGGCGCAGAGACCCAGTACTTC.